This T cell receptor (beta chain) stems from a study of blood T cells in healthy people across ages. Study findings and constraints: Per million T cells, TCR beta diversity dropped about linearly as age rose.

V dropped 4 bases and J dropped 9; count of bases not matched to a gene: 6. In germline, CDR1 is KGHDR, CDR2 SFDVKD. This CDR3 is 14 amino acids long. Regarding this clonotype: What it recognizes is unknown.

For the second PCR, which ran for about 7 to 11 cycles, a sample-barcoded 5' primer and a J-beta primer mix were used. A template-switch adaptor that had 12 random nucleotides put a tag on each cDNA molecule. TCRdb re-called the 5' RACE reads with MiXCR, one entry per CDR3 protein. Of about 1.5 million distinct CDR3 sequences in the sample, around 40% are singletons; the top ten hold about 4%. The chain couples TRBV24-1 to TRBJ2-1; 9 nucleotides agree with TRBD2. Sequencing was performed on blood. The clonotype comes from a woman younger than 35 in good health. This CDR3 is CATSEPTSGVEQFF. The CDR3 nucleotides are TGTGCCACCAGTGAACCGACTAGCGGAGTTGAGCAGTTCTTC.